The sequence of this TCR beta chain was determined in a study of CD8 T cells in Susac syndrome (dated by TCRdb to between 2018 and 2021). Broadly, across the study: Repertoire sequencing was used to test whether CD8+ T cell activation and differentiation in Susac syndrome was antigen driven. CD8+ T cell repertoire clonality was compared between about 12 healthy donors, around 14 Susac syndrome patients and 15 or so multiple sclerosis patients.

RNA was extracted with the RNeasy kit and about 0.5 to 1 ug was reverse transcribed using random hexamers. The immunoSEQ multiplex PCR assay, covering 54 Vbeta and 13 Jbeta segments, was used to amplify TCR beta CDR3 regions. PCR amplification bias was corrected by using a synthetic template baseline for primer optimization and computational correction. The study's own analysis went as follows. Only productive sequences were kept, with reads annotated to V, D and J genes according to IMGT and analyzed in immunoSEQ Analyzer. Clonality was computed as one minus Shannon entropy normalized by log2 of the number of productive unique sequences. For each patient and control, public and private clones were evaluated within the 100 most prevalent clones. A clone was defined as Susac-specific if it was absent from the healthy and MS cohorts, from about a thousand published viral clones and from other ImmuneACCESS disease sequences. TCRdb cleaned the public reads at Q25 with fastp, built clones with MiXCR and kept in-frame beta chains. CDR3 protein sequences are deduplicated, and each keeps its most common genes and DNA. The V and J calls shown here were made by TCRdb, not taken from the authors' results. In all, the sample holds about 400,000 distinct CDR3 sequences, and 75% to 90% of those were seen once. Roughly 0.1% of the sample is in the top ten clones.

Compared with germline, V lacks 3 bases and J lacks 6 bases; bases without a gene match: 8. Via the germline V gene, CDR1 is SGHRS and CDR2 YFSETQ. The CDR3 spans 14 residues, from the cysteine through the phenylalanine. Only CDR3 DNA remains: 42 bases, in frame from the first base. Notes on this clonotype: The antigen it binds to is not known. Per-base qualities were not stored, and no clone one base away is much larger.

Peripheral blood CD8+ and CD4+ T cells from healthy donors, Susac syndrome patients and multiple sclerosis patients were profiled using high-throughput TCR beta sequencing. Treatment-naive patients with stable or active relapsing-remitting disease fulfilling revised McDonald criteria were used as multiple sclerosis controls. CD8+ TEMRA cells were enriched by FACS, while bulk CD8+ and CD4+ T cells were purified by magnetic negative isolation. Blood was collected in EDTA tubes and processed within 24 hours, with PBMCs isolated through density gradient centrifugation. PBMCs intended for TCR sequencing were frozen in liquid nitrogen and were later thawed in a 37 degrees C water bath. A purity of at least 90% was achieved for sorted or isolated CD4+, CD8+ and CD8+ TEMRA cells. Findings and caveats that apply to the study as a whole: The study acknowledged that relatively few individuals were included in the TCR sequencing and HLA analysis.

The specimen was CD8+ T cells from PBMCs. The rearrangement combines TRBV5-1 with TRBJ2-7; TRBD1 agrees with 8 junctional bases. The TCR comes from a human donor with multiple sclerosis. CDR3 region: CASSSRTGKGEQYF. The DNA reads as follows: TGCGCCAGCAGCTCGAGGACAGGGAAGGGCGAGCAGTACTTC.